These T cell receptor beta chains were read from a single sample in a study of control samples from healthy donors and cancer patients. Method: immunoSEQ multiplex PCR; TCRdb's copy keeps in-frame clones and lacks some. The sample shows 130,000 or so clones, more than 80% of them seen only once. Specimen: blood. These receptors were collected from a man younger than 35 in good health. The CDR3 runs from the conserved cysteine through the conserved F or W. The D gene is left open where the match is weak. Not all rows give a size; the values are once, few, many and, for expanded clones, a class.

>TRBV5-1|TRBJ1-1|-|-
TGCGCCAGCAGCTTGGGACAGCAAAGAGGGACTGAAGCTTTCTTT
CASSLGQQRGTEAFF
>TRBV7-6|TRBJ2-5|-|-
TGTGCCAGCAGCTTAGGGCCACAGGGTAGCGAGACCCAGTACTTC
CASSLGPQGSETQYF
>TRBV28|TRBJ1-3|TRBD1|-
TGTGCCAGCTGGGGACAGGGGGGTATCTCTGGAAACACCATATATTTT
CASWGQGGISGNTIYF
>TRBV27|TRBJ2-1|-|-
TGTGCCAGCAGTTGGTACAATGAGCAGTTCTTC
CASSWYNEQFF
>TRBV19|TRBJ1-1|-|-
TGTGCCAGTAGTATAGTAGGGGTTGCTGAAGCTTTCTTT
CASSIVGVAEAFF
>TRBV24-1|TRBJ1-4|TRBD1|-
TGTGCCACCAGTGATCTCGGGACAGCTAATGAAAAACTGTTTTTT
CATSDLGTANEKLFF
>TRBV18|TRBJ2-5|-|-
TGTGCCAGCTCGATAAAAGAGACCCAGTACTTC
CASSIKETQYF
>TRBV4-3|TRBJ2-2|TRBD2|-
TGCGCCAGCAGCCAAGAACTAGCGGGGATGGGCGGGGAGCTGTTTTTT
CASSQELAGMGGELFF
>TRBV18|TRBJ2-3|-|-
TGTGCCAGCTCACCATTACAGAGCCCAGATACGCAGTATTTT
CASSPLQSPDTQYF
>TRBV19|TRBJ1-2|TRBD1|-
TGTGCCAGCACAGGGGATAGGAATGGCTACACCTTC
CASTGDRNGYTF
>TRBV5-1|TRBJ1-1|TRBD1|-
TGCGCCAGCAGCTTGGGGACAGGGGCAATGAACACTGAAGCTTTCTTT
CASSLGTGAMNTEAFF
>TRBV7-9|TRBJ2-1|TRBD2|once
TGTGCCAGCAGCTCGATAAGAGCGGGGGTATACAATGAGCAGTTCTTC
CASSSIRAGVYNEQFF
>TRBV19|TRBJ2-7|-|-
TGTGCCAGTAGTACCCCGGGTCCAGCCTACGAGCAGTACTTC
CASSTPGPAYEQYF
>TRBV5-6|TRBJ1-3|-|-
TGTGCCAGCAGCTTGGGGAATGGGGGAATAAACACCATATATTTT
CASSLGNGGINTIYF
>TRBV7-2|TRBJ1-1|-|-
TGTGCCAGCAGCTTAGAAAGGAACACTGAAGCTTTCTTT
CASSLERNTEAFF
>TRBV28|TRBJ1-5|TRBD1|-
TGTGCCAGCAGTTTGTCGACAGGGGCTGATCAGCCCCAGCATTTT
CASSLSTGADQPQHF